The rows below give T cell receptor beta chains drawn from one sample of a study of human T cells and chemical hapten exposure. TCRdb analysed the RACE reads with MiXCR anew, one entry per CDR3 protein. The sample carries about 120,000 distinct CDR3 sequences, roughly an eighth recorded once. The sample here was whole blood, taken in connection with sensitization to the hapten diphenylcyclopropenone (DPC). The receptors originated from a man younger than 35 with alopecia areata. Some clones in this sample may be carry-over from other donors' samples. CDR3s include the opening cysteine and the closing phenylalanine or tryptophan. A D gene is named only where the DNA matches it firmly. Size values are once, few and many counts, or a class for expanded clones, and some rows have none.

TGTGCCAGCAGCCCTGGAGGACAGGGGACTTTCTTT	CASSPGGQGTFF	TRBJ1-1	TRBV9	TRBD1	NA
TGTGCCAGCAGTATGGACAGCAATCAGCCCCAGCATTTT	CASSMDSNQPQHF	TRBJ1-5	TRBV12-3/TRBV12-4	NA	few
TGCAGTGCTAGCGGAACAAGGTTACTTAATCAGCCCCAGCATTTT	CSASGTRLLNQPQHF	TRBJ1-5	TRBV20-1	NA	NA
TGTGCCAGCTCACCAGGACAGAGGGAGCTGTTTTTT	CASSPGQRELFF	TRBJ2-2	TRBV18	NA	few
TGTGCCAGCAGCGTGGGGAGAGAGACCCAGTACTTC	CASSVGRETQYF	TRBJ2-5	TRBV11-2	NA	few
TGTGCCAGCAGTTATAGGGGTGAGACCCAGTACTTC	CASSYRGETQYF	TRBJ2-5	TRBV6-5	NA	NA
TGCAGCGTTGATTCTAGTCGGTCTCACAATGAGCAGTTCTTC	CSVDSSRSHNEQFF	TRBJ2-1	TRBV29-1	NA	NA
TGTGCCAGCAGCTTAAGGCCCTTGGGCTCCTATAATTCACCCCTCCACTTT	CASSLRPLGSYNSPLHF	TRBJ1-6	TRBV7-8	NA	few
TGTGCCACCACGGACAGGGACCGCAATCAGCCCCAGCATTTT	CATTDRDRNQPQHF	TRBJ1-5	TRBV15	TRBD1	few
TGTGCCAGCTCACGGACAGGGATCAATGAAAAACTGTTTTTT	CASSRTGINEKLFF	TRBJ1-4	TRBV18	TRBD1	NA
TGTGCCAGCAGCCAAGTTTCGCGGGGTGGCTACACCTTC	CASSQVSRGGYTF	TRBJ1-2	TRBV14	NA	many
TGTGCCAGCAGCTTCCGAGACAGGGGGAACACTGAAGCTTTCTTT	CASSFRDRGNTEAFF	TRBJ1-1	TRBV5-4	TRBD1	few
TGTGCCAGCAGCCCTCTGACTAGCGGGGGCTGGCACACCGGGGAGCTGTTTTTT	CASSPLTSGGWHTGELFF	TRBJ2-2	TRBV27	TRBD2	few
TGTGCCATCAGTTTGACTAGTGATCGCACAGATACGCAGTATTTT	CAISLTSDRTDTQYF	TRBJ2-3	TRBV10-3	NA	few
TGTGCCAGCAGTAAGTTGGAGACCCAGTACTTC	CASSKLETQYF	TRBJ2-5	TRBV5-5	NA	few
TGTGCCAGCAGAGCAGACAACTATGGCTACACCTTC	CASRADNYGYTF	TRBJ1-2	TRBV2	NA	NA
TGTGCCAGTAGTACCCGGGACCTGAGGGGGAACATTCAGTACTTC	CASSTRDLRGNIQYF	TRBJ2-4	TRBV19	NA	NA
TGTGCCAGCAGTTTTGGGCAGGGGGCGGGTGAGCAGTTCTTC	CASSFGQGAGEQFF	TRBJ2-1	TRBV27	TRBD1	few
TGTGCCAGCAGTGGACAGTACACCGGGGAGCTGTTTTTT	CASSGQYTGELFF	TRBJ2-2	TRBV6-2/TRBV6-3	NA	NA
TGTGCCAGCAGCCCGGGACAGTTTACTACTGAAGCTTTCTTT	CASSPGQFTTEAFF	TRBJ1-1	TRBV12-3/TRBV12-4	TRBD1	many
TGTGCCAGTACGGTTATGGGCAGGCCTTTTGCCTACAATGAGCAGTTCTTC	CASTVMGRPFAYNEQFF	TRBJ2-1	TRBV11-2	NA	NA
TGCGCCAGCAGTCAGGGGAACTACAATGAGCAGTTCTTC	CASSQGNYNEQFF	TRBJ2-1	TRBV4-3	NA	many
TGCGCCAGCAGCCAAGTAGTTGGGATGAACACTGAAGCTTTCTTT	CASSQVVGMNTEAFF	TRBJ1-1	TRBV4-3	NA	few
TGTGCCAGCATCTCACAGGAAGGGTCCTACGAGCAGTACTTC	CASISQEGSYEQYF	TRBJ2-7	TRBV25-1	NA	NA
TGCGCCAGCAGCCAAGCAGATACGCAGTATTTT	CASSQADTQYF	TRBJ2-3	TRBV4-1	NA	NA
TGTGCCAGCTCACCACCGGGATCCCAGGGGGCTGGACAGCCCCAGCATTTT	CASSPPGSQGAGQPQHF	TRBJ1-5	TRBV18	TRBD1	many
TGTGCCAGCAGCAGCTCCAGGGGGCGTGGGGAAGCTTTCTTT	CASSSSRGRGEAFF	TRBJ1-1	TRBV7-9	TRBD1	NA
TGTGCCAGCAGCTCCGCGGACAGAATGCGTGGCTACACCTTC	CASSSADRMRGYTF	TRBJ1-2	TRBV5-4	NA	NA
TGTGCCAGCAGCCCCGAGACAGGGGGCGGGTCACCCCTCCACTTT	CASSPETGGGSPLHF	TRBJ1-6	TRBV7-9	TRBD1	NA
TGTGCCAGCCGACAGGGGTTTGAAGGTGAAAAACTGTTTTTT	CASRQGFEGEKLFF	TRBJ1-4	TRBV19	TRBD1	few
TGTGCCAGCAGCTTACAGGCAACTAATGAAAAACTGTTTTTT	CASSLQATNEKLFF	TRBJ1-4	TRBV7-2	NA	NA
TGTGCCAGCAGTTACAGGGATCCTCTGAACACTGAAGCTTTCTTT	CASSYRDPLNTEAFF	TRBJ1-1	TRBV6-2/TRBV6-3	NA	NA
TGTGCCAGCAGCTTACGGACTAGCGGGGGACCTGTCTCCTACAATGAGCAGTTCTTC	CASSLRTSGGPVSYNEQFF	TRBJ2-1	TRBV7-2	TRBD2	many
TGTGCCAGCAGCTTATACATCGTTTACGAGCAGTACTTC	CASSLYIVYEQYF	TRBJ2-7	TRBV5-6	NA	few
TGTGCCAGCAGCCCACAGGGGATTAACTATAATTCACCCCTCCACTTT	CASSPQGINYNSPLHF	TRBJ1-6	TRBV11-2	TRBD1	NA
TGTGCCAGCAGTTATAGCGGGGGGGCCTACAATGAGCAGTTCTTC	CASSYSGGAYNEQFF	TRBJ2-1	TRBV6-4	TRBD2	few
TGTGCCAGCAGCCTGGACAGGGAACAGACCCAGTACTTC	CASSLDREQTQYF	TRBJ2-5	TRBV7-2	TRBD1	NA
TGCGCCAGCAGAGACCGATTGAACACCGGGGAGCTGTTTTTT	CASRDRLNTGELFF	TRBJ2-2	TRBV10-1	NA	NA
TGTGCCAGCAGCTTAAGAGGGGAGCAGGCCTATGGCTACACCTTC	CASSLRGEQAYGYTF	TRBJ1-2	TRBV7-2	NA	few
TGTGCCAGCAGCTTACAGGGCGTGGGTGAGCAGTTCTTC	CASSLQGVGEQFF	TRBJ2-1	TRBV7-9	NA	NA
TGTGCCAGCAGTTTTGGAACAGGTCGCACAGATACGCAGTATTTT	CASSFGTGRTDTQYF	TRBJ2-3	TRBV28	NA	few
TGTGCCAGCAGCCCAGAAGGGAGGGCTGAATCTGGGGCCAACGTCCTGACTTTC	CASSPEGRAESGANVLTF	TRBJ2-6	TRBV7-6	TRBD2	many
TGCAGTGCCGCCGGGACGACTAATCTTGCAACTCAAGAGCAGTACTTC	CSAAGTTNLATQEQYF	TRBJ2-7	TRBV20-1	NA	many
TGTGCCAGCAGCTTAGATGACAGTAATCAGCCCCAGCATTTT	CASSLDDSNQPQHF	TRBJ1-5	TRBV7-6	NA	many
TGTGCCAGCAGTGAACCGGGGGAGGAAGAGACCCAGTACTTC	CASSEPGEEETQYF	TRBJ2-5	TRBV25-1	NA	few
TGTGCCAGCAGCTTGAGAGTAAACACCGGGGAGCTGTTTTTT	CASSLRVNTGELFF	TRBJ2-2	TRBV7-9	NA	medium-sized
TGTGCCAGCAGCCACGCCGGGAGGGGTGATGAGACCCAGTACTTC	CASSHAGRGDETQYF	TRBJ2-5	TRBV5-4	TRBD2	many
TGTGCCAGCAGCAGACCGGACAGGAACTATGGCTACACCTTC	CASSRPDRNYGYTF	TRBJ1-2	TRBV11-1	TRBD1	many
TGTGCCAGCAGTTCCCCTTCTACAGGACCCAACTATGGCTACACCTTC	CASSSPSTGPNYGYTF	TRBJ1-2	TRBV6-2/TRBV6-3	NA	NA
TGCGCCAGCAGCCAAGTGACAGGGGTAAATTCACCCCTCCACTTT	CASSQVTGVNSPLHF	TRBJ1-6	TRBV4-3	TRBD1	NA
TGCGCCAGCAGCTTGGACTGGAGCTCCTACAATGAGCAGTTCTTC	CASSLDWSSYNEQFF	TRBJ2-1	TRBV5-1	NA	NA
TGCAGCGCCCGGGACGCCGAAGAGACCCAGTACTTC	CSARDAEETQYF	TRBJ2-5	TRBV29-1	NA	NA
TGTGCCAGCAGCTTAGATATAGGCCGCCCCTCCTACAATGAGCAGTTCTTC	CASSLDIGRPSYNEQFF	TRBJ2-1	TRBV7-2	NA	few
TGTGCCAGCAGTGAAGCAGGGAGAAACAATGAGCAGTTCTTC	CASSEAGRNNEQFF	TRBJ2-1	TRBV6-1	NA	NA
TGTGCCAGCAGCGTTGGAACAGGGTATAACTATGGCTACACCTTC	CASSVGTGYNYGYTF	TRBJ1-2	TRBV9	NA	many